These 20 T cell receptor beta chains came from one sample sequenced in a study of T cells in Graves' hyperthyroidism and ophthalmopathy. RNA transcripts gave rise to amplified TCR beta CDR3 regions. The HTBI set primed first-round TCR CDR3 RT-PCR. TCRdb processed the multiplex PCR reads anew with MiXCR; each CDR3 protein has one entry. The sample has over 250,000 distinct CDR3 sequences; about 20% are singletons. Sequencing was performed on blood. The source is a man aged 25 to 40 with Graves' ophthalmopathy.

V is TRBV20-1 and J is TRBJ2-1; perhaps TRBD2 as D (6 bases). Per germline, CDR1 DFQATT and CDR2 SNEGSKA (reference sequence). The CDR3 is 14 residues long. The V and J ends lost 5 bases and 6 bases respectively, with 17 bases between them. CDR3: CSAYHLASVNEQFF. CDR3 in DNA: TGCAGTGCTTACCACCTAGCGTCGGTCAATGAGCAGTTCTTC.

The genes are TRBV20-1 and TRBJ1-3; D is unclear. Germline V gene data show CDR1 as DFQATT and CDR2 as SNEGSKA (reference sequence). Trimming shortened V by 6 bases and J by 0 bases, and 12 bases separated the two germline ends. The CDR3 is 14 amino acids. The CDR3 nucleotides are TGCAGTGCCGCGCGGGCCCACTCTGGAAACACCATATATTTT. Translating gives CSAARAHSGNTIYF.

This clonotype showed up just a few times. The chain uses TRBV10-1 and TRBJ2-1; TRBD2 matches 12 bases. CDR3 size: 17 residues. Germline values: CDR1 WNHNN, CDR2 SYGVQD (reference sequence). V was clipped by 8 bases and J by 2 bases; unmatched bases: 10. The CDR3 loop reads CASLKSWTSGAYNEQFF. DNA of the CDR3: TGCGCCAGCCTGAAGTCATGGACTAGCGGGGCCTACAATGAGCAGTTCTTC.

A word on this clonotype: Just one base apart from a much larger clone, this may be a read error. The rearrangement joins TRBV27 to TRBJ2-1, with D perhaps matching TRBD2 (5 bases). V was clipped by 5 bases and J by 10 bases, with 15 bases between them. Germline-derived CDR1 and CDR2 are MNHEY and SMNVEV (reference sequence). The CDR3 contains 13 residues. The CDR3 loop is CASSEGIGSEQFF. CDR3 DNA sequence: TGTGCCAGCAGTGAGGGAATAGGGTCCGAGCAGTTCTTC.

Only a few counts were recorded for this clonotype. The CDR3 DNA reads TGCAGCGTCGACGGGACAGGGAACACCGGGGAGCTGTTTTTT. Its translation: CSVDGTGNTGELFF. The chain combines TRBV29-1 with TRBJ2-2; TRBD1 agrees at 8 bases. This CDR3 is 14 amino acids long. The J segment lost 1 base and the V segment lost 6 bases, leaving 4 bases of the junction unmatched. Germline CDR1 and CDR2: SQVTM and ANQGSEA.

This clonotype was counted many times. V gene TRBV18 combines with J gene TRBJ2-3; D gene ambiguous. The germline V gene encodes CDR1 KGHSH and CDR2 LQKENI. Trimming removed 2 bases from V and 0 bases from J, with 9 bases in between. There are 15 residues in the CDR3. The CDR3: CASSPSYLSTDTQYF. The DNA for the CDR3 is TGTGCCAGCTCACCATCCTATCTCAGCACAGATACGCAGTATTTT.

Written as DNA, the CDR3 is TGTGCCAGCAGCGCCAGGGCTCTGAACACTGAAGCTTTCTTT. It codes for CASSARALNTEAFF. The rearrangement links TRBV9 to TRBJ1-1, with TRBD1 as a possible D gene (5 bases). Germline CDR1 reads SGDLS; CDR2 reads YYNGEE. V shed 3 bases and J shed 0 bases, with 9 bases lying between them. This CDR3 is 14 amino acids long.

The chain carries TRBV5-6 and TRBJ1-2; D is possibly TRBD1 (6 bases). Germline V gene lookup returns CDR1 SGHDT and CDR2 YYEEEE. The CDR3 spans 16 residues. Trimming shortened V by 4 bases and J by 4 bases, and 20 bases separated the two germline ends. DNA for the CDR3: TGTGCCAGCAGCCCCCCCCCGGACAGAATTCTCTATGGCTACACCTTC. Its translation is CASSPPPDRILYGYTF.

This clonotype was counted only a few times. The rearrangement uses TRBV27 and TRBJ2-7; D gene unclear. The CDR3 totals 11 residues. CDR1 MNHEY and CDR2 SMNVEV come from the germline V gene (reference sequence). The V end was cut by 6 bases, the J end by 6 bases, with 9 bases between. CDR3 amino acids: CASSQNGEQYF. The CDR3 DNA sequence: TGTGCCAGCAGCCAGAACGGCGAGCAGTACTTC.

This clonotype showed up just a few times. The chain carries TRBV20-1 and TRBJ2-1; tentative D call: TRBD1 (5 bases). The germline gives CDR1 DFQATT, CDR2 SNEGSKA (reference sequence). The V end was cut by 5 bases, the J end by 6 bases, with 11 bases between. The length of the CDR3 is 12 residues. The chain's CDR3 is CSAPDISNEQFF. The CDR3 DNA follows: TGCAGTGCTCCGGACATTTCCAATGAGCAGTTCTTC.

This clonotype has more than one count but fewer than ten. CDR3 nucleotide sequence: TGTGCCAGCAGCTTAGAGATAGCGGTCTCCTACAATGAGCAGTTCTTC. Its translation is CASSLEIAVSYNEQFF. The V call is TRBV7-2, the J call TRBJ2-1; the D gene is possibly TRBD2 (6 bases). V gave up 1 base and J gave up 0 bases, with 10 bases separating them. Germline V lookup: CDR1 SGHTA, CDR2 FQGNSA. The CDR3 totals 16 residues.

The sample holds many counts of this clonotype. The chain recombines TRBV7-9 with TRBJ2-3; 7 bases map to TRBD2. The CDR3 has 16 residues. Germline V lookup: CDR1 SEHNR, CDR2 FQNEAQ (reference sequence). The trim removed 6 bases at V and 5 bases at J, leaving 14 bases unmatched. Written as DNA, the CDR3 is TGTGCCAGCAGTTCTAGGGGCGGGGGAGCGAGAGATACGCAGTATTTT. It codes for CASSSRGGGARDTQYF.

This clonotype was counted at least ten times. This chain joins TRBV11-1 and TRBJ1-1; a weak D match, TRBD1 (6 bases). The V end lost 2 bases, the J end lost 4 bases, and 14 bases lay between the germline ends. The CDR3 loop spans 15 amino acids. Per the germline V gene, CDR1 is SGHAT and CDR2 is FQDESV (reference sequence). The CDR3 here is CASSLPGELRTEAFF. The CDR3 nucleotides are TGTGCCAGCAGCTTACCAGGGGAACTGCGCACTGAAGCTTTCTTT.

This clonotype was counted many times. The DNA of the CDR3 is TGTGCCAGCAGCCGAGTAGCGGGAGGGGCCTACAATGAGCAGTTCTTC. This sequence encodes CASSRVAGGAYNEQFF. The V and J genes are TRBV7-8 and TRBJ2-1; 11 nucleotides agree with TRBD2. CDR3 length: 16 residues. Unmatched junction bases numbered 5, after V lost 5 bases and J lost 2 bases. The germline V gene has CDR1 SGHVS and CDR2 FQNEAQ.

This clonotype was detected only a few times. V and J are TRBV20-1 and TRBJ2-1; 10 bases are shared with TRBD2. Germline V gene sequence: CDR1 DFQATT, CDR2 SNEGSKA (reference sequence). V dropped 1 base and J dropped 9; count of bases not matched to a gene: 6. This CDR3 is built from 14 residues. The CDR3 here is CSARVLAGMGEQFF. CDR3 DNA: TGCAGTGCTAGAGTACTAGCGGGAATGGGTGAGCAGTTCTTC.

This clonotype occurred a few times. The rearrangement joins TRBV6-1 to TRBJ1-1; D perhaps matches TRBD1 (5 bases). The CDR3 length is 16 residues. Germline V CDR1 and CDR2: MNHNS, SASEGT. Trimming left V 1 base short and J 0 bases short, with 12 bases between. The CDR3 DNA reads as TGTGCCAGCAGTGAAGGATACAGGCGATTGAACACTGAAGCTTTCTTT. Protein: CASSEGYRRLNTEAFF.

Note on this clonotype: A read error may be the cause here, since a much bigger clone is one base away. The J gene is TRBJ2-5, the V gene TRBV28; 8 positions match TRBD2. The germline gives CDR1 MDHEN, CDR2 SYDVKM. The CDR3 covers 14 residues. The ends lost 7 bases at V and 1 base at J; junction bases unmatched: 5. CDR3 in amino acids: CASNWREVQETQYF. CDR3 sequence (DNA): TGTGCCAGCAATTGGCGGGAGGTCCAAGAGACCCAGTACTTC.

The chain joins TRBV28 to TRBJ2-3; a possible D gene is TRBD1 (5 bases). With 5 bases removed from V and 6 bases from J, the gap between germline ends came to 15 bases. Germline values: CDR1 MDHEN, CDR2 SYDVKM. The CDR3 runs 14 residues. The CDR3, as DNA: TGTGCCAGCAGTCCCTTAGGGGTTACGGATACGCAGTATTTT. Its translation is CASSPLGVTDTQYF.

As to this clonotype: A much larger clone differs by one base, so this may be a read error. This chain links TRBV2 with TRBJ1-5; D remains unclear. Trimming removed 4 bases at V and 2 bases at J, with 9 bases between. This CDR3 spans 14 amino acids. Germline CDR1 and CDR2: SNHLY and FYNNEI. CDR3 sequence: CASSVLGGNQPQHF. DNA for the CDR3: TGTGCCAGCAGTGTGTTGGGTGGCAATCAGCCCCAGCATTTT.

This clonotype was recorded at least ten times. The chain uses TRBV19 and TRBJ1-5, with D possibly TRBD1 on 5 matching bases. Germline V CDR1 and CDR2: LNHDA, SQIVND (reference sequence). Trimming left V 2 bases short and J 2 bases short, with 22 bases between. The CDR3 has 19 amino acids. Here the CDR3 DNA reads TGTGCCAGTAGTATATTCCACACGGGACGCTCGAGGGGCAATCAGCCCCAGCATTTT. Translation gives CASSIFHTGRSRGNQPQHF.